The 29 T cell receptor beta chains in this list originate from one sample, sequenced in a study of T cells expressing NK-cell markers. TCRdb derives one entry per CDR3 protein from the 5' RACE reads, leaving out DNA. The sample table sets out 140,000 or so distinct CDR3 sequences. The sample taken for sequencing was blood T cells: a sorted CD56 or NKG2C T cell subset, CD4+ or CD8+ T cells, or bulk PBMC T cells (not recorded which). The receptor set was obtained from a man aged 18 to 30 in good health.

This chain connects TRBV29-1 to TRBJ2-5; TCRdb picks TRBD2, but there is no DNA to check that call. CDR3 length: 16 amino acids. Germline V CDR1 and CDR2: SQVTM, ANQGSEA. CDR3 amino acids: CSVATSGRAGPMTQYF.

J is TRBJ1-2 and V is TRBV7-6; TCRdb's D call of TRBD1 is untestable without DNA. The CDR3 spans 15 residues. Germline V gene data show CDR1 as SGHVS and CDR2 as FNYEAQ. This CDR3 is CASSASREPIGGYTF.

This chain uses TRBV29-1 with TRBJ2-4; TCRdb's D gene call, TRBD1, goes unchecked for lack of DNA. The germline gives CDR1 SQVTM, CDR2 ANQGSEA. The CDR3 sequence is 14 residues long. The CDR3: CSVEELRGKNIQYF.

The CDR3: CASSYGLAGGLSSYNEQFF. V usage is TRBV6-2 or TRBV6-3 and J usage is TRBJ2-1; no DNA is available, so the TRBD2 call from TCRdb remains unchecked. The germline V gene encodes CDR1 MNHEY and CDR2 SVGEGT. This CDR3 is built from 19 residues.

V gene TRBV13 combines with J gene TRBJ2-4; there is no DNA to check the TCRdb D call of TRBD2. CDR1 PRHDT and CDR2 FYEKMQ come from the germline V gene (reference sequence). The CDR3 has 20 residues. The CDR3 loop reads CASSSIAGESLRGGKNIQYF.

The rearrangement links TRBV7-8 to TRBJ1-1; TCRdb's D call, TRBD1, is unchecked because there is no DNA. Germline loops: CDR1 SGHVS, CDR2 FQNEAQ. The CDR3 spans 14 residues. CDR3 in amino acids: CASSLLGSGTGAFF.

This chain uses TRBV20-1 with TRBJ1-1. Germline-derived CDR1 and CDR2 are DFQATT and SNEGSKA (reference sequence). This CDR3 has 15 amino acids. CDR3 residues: CSARDGPQMNTEAFF.

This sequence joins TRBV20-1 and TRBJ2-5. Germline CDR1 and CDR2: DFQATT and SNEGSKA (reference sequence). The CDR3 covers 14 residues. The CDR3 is CSAGKTRTEETQYF.

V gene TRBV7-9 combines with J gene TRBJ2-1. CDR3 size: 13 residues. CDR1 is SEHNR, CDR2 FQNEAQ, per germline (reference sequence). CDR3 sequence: CASSLAVGEFRFF.

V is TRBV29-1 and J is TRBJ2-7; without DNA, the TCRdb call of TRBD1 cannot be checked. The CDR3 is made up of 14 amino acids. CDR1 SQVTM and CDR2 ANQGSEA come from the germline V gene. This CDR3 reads CSVAGGGLSYEQYF.

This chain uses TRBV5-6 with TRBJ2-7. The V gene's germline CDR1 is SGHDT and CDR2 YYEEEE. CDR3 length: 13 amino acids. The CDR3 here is CASRWTGAYEQYF.

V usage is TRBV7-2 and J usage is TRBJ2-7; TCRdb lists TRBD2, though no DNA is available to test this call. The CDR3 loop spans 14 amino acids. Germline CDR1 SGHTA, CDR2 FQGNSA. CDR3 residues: CASSYGFGSYEQYF. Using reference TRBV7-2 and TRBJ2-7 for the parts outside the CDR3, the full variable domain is GAGVSQSPSNKVTEKGKDVELRCDPISGHTALYWYRQSLGQGLEFLIYFQGNSAPDKSGLPSDRFSAERTGGSVSTLTIQRTQQEDSAVYLCASSYGFGSYEQYFGPGTRLTVT.

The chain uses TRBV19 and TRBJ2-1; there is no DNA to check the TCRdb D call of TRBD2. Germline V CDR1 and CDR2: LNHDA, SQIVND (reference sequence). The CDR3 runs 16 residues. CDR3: CASSIVSGRANNEQFF.

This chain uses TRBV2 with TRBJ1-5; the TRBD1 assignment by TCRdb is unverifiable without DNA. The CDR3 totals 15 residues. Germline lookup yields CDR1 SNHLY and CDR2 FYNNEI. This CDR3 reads CASSVEDSLNQPQHF.

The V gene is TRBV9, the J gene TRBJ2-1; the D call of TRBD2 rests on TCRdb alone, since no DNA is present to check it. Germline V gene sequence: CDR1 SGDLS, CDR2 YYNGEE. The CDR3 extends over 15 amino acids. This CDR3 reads CASSVGTSGSIEQFF.

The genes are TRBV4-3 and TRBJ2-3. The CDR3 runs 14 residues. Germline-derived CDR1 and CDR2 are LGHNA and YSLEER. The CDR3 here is CASRKGIGTDTQYF.

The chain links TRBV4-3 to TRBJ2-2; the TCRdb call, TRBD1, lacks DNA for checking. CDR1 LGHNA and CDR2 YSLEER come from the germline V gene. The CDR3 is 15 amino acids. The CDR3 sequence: CASSSGVRHTGELFF.

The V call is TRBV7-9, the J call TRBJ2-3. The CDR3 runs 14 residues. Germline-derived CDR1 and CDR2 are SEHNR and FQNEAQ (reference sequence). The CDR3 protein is CASSLLPNGDTQYF.

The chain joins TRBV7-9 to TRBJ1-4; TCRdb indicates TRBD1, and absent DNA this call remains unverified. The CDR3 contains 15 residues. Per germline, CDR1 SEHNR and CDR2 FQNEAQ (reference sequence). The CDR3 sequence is CASSHVTGADEKLFF.

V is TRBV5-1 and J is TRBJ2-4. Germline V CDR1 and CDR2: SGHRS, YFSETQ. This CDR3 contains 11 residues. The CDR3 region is CASHDANIQYF.

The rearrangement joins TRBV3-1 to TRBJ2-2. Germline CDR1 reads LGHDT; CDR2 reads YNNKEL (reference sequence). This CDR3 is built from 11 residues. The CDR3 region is CASLATGELFF.

The chain's CDR3 is CASSQTGVNEQFF. V is TRBV5-1 and J is TRBJ2-1. The CDR3 loop spans 13 amino acids. Germline assignment: CDR1 SGHRS and CDR2 YFSETQ.

The CDR3: CASSTRGQNEQFF. The J gene is TRBJ2-1, the V gene TRBV19; the D call from TCRdb, TRBD1, cannot be confirmed without DNA. The CDR3 consists of 13 residues. Germline-derived CDR1 and CDR2 are LNHDA and SQIVND (reference sequence).

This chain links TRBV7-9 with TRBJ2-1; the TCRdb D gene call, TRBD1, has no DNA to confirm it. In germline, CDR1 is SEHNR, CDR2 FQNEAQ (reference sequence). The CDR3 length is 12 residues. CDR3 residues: CASSQPGSEQFF.

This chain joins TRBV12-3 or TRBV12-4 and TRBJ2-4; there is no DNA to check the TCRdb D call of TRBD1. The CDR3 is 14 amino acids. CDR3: CASSFEARINIQYF.

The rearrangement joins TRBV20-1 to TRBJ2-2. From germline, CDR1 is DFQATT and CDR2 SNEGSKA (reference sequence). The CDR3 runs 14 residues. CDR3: CSASPGFSAGELFF.

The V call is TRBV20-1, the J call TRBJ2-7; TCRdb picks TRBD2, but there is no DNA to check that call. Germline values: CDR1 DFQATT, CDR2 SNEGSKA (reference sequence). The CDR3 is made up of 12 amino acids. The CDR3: CSARGLANEQYF.

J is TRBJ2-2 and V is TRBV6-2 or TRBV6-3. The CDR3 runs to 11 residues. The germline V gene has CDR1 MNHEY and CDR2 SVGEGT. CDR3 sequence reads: CASGWTGELFF.

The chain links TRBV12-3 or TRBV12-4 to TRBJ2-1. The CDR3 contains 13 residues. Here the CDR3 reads CASTGGSYNEQFF.